What follows are 27 T cell receptor beta chains derived from one specimen sequenced in a study of siplizumab effects on memory and regulatory T cells. The repertoire was sequenced with immunoSEQ multiplex PCR; TCRdb's copy has only in-frame clones and lacks some. This table has just under 85,000 clones, approximately 88% appearing once. Source material: Tregs sorted from blood. These receptors were taken from a human donor in good health.

This clone occurred a few times. This chain uses TRBV2 with TRBJ1-2; D ambiguous. V shed 1 base and J shed 3 bases, with 3 bases lying between them. This CDR3 has 12 amino acids. Germline assignment: CDR1 SNHLY and CDR2 FYNNEI. The CDR3 protein is CASSEGYYGYTF. In DNA, the CDR3 is TGTGCCAGCAGTGAAGGATACTATGGCTACACCTTC.

Points on this clone: This CDR3 is also generated by other DNA sequences in the sample. For the CDR3, the DNA is TGTGCCAGCATTCCGACCGGGACCTATGGCTACACCTTC. This translates into CASIPTGTYGYTF. This chain links TRBV6-1 with TRBJ1-2; possible D gene TRBD1, 5 bases. Trimming removed 7 bases from V and 4 bases from J, with 13 bases in between. Germline CDR1 and CDR2: MNHNS and SASEGT. The CDR3 is 13 residues long.

This rearrangement joins TRBV19 to TRBJ2-3; 8 bases are a match to TRBD1. V shed 3 bases and J 4 bases; nucleotides not matched to a gene: 12. The CDR3 length is 17 residues. Germline V lookup: CDR1 LNHDA, CDR2 SQIVND (reference sequence). This chain's CDR3 is CASSITGTGFGADTQYF. The DNA of the CDR3 is TGTGCCAGTAGTATTACAGGGACAGGTTTCGGTGCAGATACGCAGTATTTT. Full variable domain (rest looked up from reference TRBV19 and TRBJ2-3): DGGITQSPKYLFRKEGQNVTLSCEQNLNHDAMYWYRQDPGQGLRLIYYSQIVNDFQKGDIAEGYSVSREKKESFPLTVTSAQKNPTAFYLCASSITGTGFGADTQYFGPGTRLTVL.

This clone turned up a few times. The gene calls are TRBV10-3 and TRBJ2-7; 10 bases are a match to TRBD2. J lost 3 bases, V lost 5 bases, and 1 base had no gene match. The length of the CDR3 is 13 residues. Germline V gives CDR1 ENHRY, CDR2 SYGVKD. CDR3 region: CAISLAGGYEQYF. CDR3 in DNA: TGTGCCATCAGTTTAGCGGGGGGCTACGAGCAGTACTTC.

This clone was found once. The genes are TRBV7-2 and TRBJ2-5, with D perhaps matching TRBD2 (6 bases). V shed 1 base and J shed 5 bases, with 11 bases lying between them. CDR3 size: 14 residues. Germline CDR1 and CDR2: SGHTA and FQGNSA. CDR3 sequence: CASSLEVGGETQYF. For the CDR3, the DNA is TGTGCCAGCAGCTTAGAGGTCGGGGGTGAGACCCAGTACTTC.

V gene TRBV5-1 combines with J gene TRBJ2-3; a weak D match, TRBD1 (5 bases). The germline V and J ends were trimmed by 6 bases and 5 bases, with 16 bases remaining between them. The CDR3 totals 14 residues. Germline V lookup: CDR1 SGHRS, CDR2 YFSETQ. CDR3 sequence (DNA): TGCGCCAGCAAACCACGGCAGGGAATAGATACGCAGTATTTT. Protein product: CASKPRQGIDTQYF.

The rearrangement uses TRBV18 and TRBJ1-5, with D possibly matching TRBD1 (6 bases). The V and J ends lost 3 bases and 6 bases respectively, with 18 bases between them. CDR1 is KGHSH and CDR2 is LQKENI in the germline V gene. The length of the CDR3 is 16 residues. Here the CDR3 reads CASSPNRVGVSQPQHF. The DNA of the CDR3 is TGTGCCAGCTCACCCAACAGGGTCGGGGTAAGTCAGCCCCAGCATTTT.

V usage is TRBV7-9 and J usage is TRBJ2-7; D possibly corresponds to TRBD1 (6 bases). This CDR3 contains 16 residues. Germline CDR1 SEHNR, CDR2 FQNEAQ (reference sequence). Trimming removed 0 bases from V and 3 bases from J, with 15 bases in between. The CDR3 here is CASSLARGQLLYEQYF. CDR3 DNA: TGTGCCAGCAGCTTAGCGCGTGGACAGTTGCTCTACGAGCAGTACTTC.

The J gene is TRBJ2-4, the V gene TRBV6-1; 8 nucleotides agree with TRBD1. The length of the CDR3 is 14 residues. V gave up 5 bases and J gave up 9 bases; unmatched junction bases: 9. The germline gives CDR1 MNHNS, CDR2 SASEGT. The chain's CDR3 is CASSTYQGAVIQYF. CDR3 nucleotide sequence: TGTGCCAGCAGTACATACCAGGGGGCTGTCATTCAGTACTTC.

V is TRBV30 and J is TRBJ2-7; 7 nucleotides align to TRBD1. The germline CDR1 and CDR2 sequences are GTSNPN and SVGIG (reference sequence). The V segment lost 2 bases and the J segment 2 bases; nucleotides outside the gene matches: 9. The CDR3 is made up of 15 amino acids. The chain's CDR3 is CAWSTTQGIAYEQYF. CDR3 nucleotides: TGTGCCTGGAGTACCACACAGGGGATCGCCTACGAGCAGTACTTC.

V gene TRBV9 combines with J gene TRBJ1-2, with unresolved D. Between the trimmed V and J ends, which lost 2 bases and 4 bases, there was a span of 15 bases. This CDR3 contains 15 residues. CDR1 and CDR2 from the germline V gene are SGDLS and YYNGEE. The CDR3 nucleotides read TGTGCCAGCAGCGTCCATACGGGAACAGTCTATGGCTACACCTTC. Translation gives CASSVHTGTVYGYTF.

This clone appeared a single time. The chain joins TRBV5-6 to TRBJ2-7; tentatively, D is TRBD1 or TRBD2 (5 bases each). V dropped 2 bases and J dropped 6 bases, with 15 bases sitting between them. The CDR3 contains 14 residues. Germline V gene lookup returns CDR1 SGHDT and CDR2 YYEEEE. Here the CDR3 DNA reads TGTGCCAGCAGCTTTATCGGGGCTCCGGGCGAGCAGTACTTC. Residues: CASSFIGAPGEQYF.

The chain joins TRBV4-2 to TRBJ1-5; the D is unclear. Deletions cut 0 bases from V and 1 base from J, with 10 bases between. Germline loops: CDR1 LGHNA, CDR2 YNFKEQ. This CDR3 has 16 amino acids. The CDR3 DNA reads TGTGCCAGCAGCCAAGACGGTCCGACGAGCAATCAGCCCCAGCATTTT. As protein: CASSQDGPTSNQPQHF.

V usage is TRBV20-1 and J usage is TRBJ2-1; D remains unclear. Germline lookup yields CDR1 DFQATT and CDR2 SNEGSKA (reference sequence). The germline V and J ends were trimmed by 1 base and 10 bases, with 8 bases remaining between them. The CDR3 sequence is 11 residues long. CDR3 bases: TGCAGTGCTAGAGTCCGTGGGGAGCAGTTCTTC. This translates into CSARVRGEQFF.

Here the CDR3 reads CASSWPTVGEQYF. CDR3 nucleotides: TGTGCCAGCAGCTGGCCGACGGTGGGCGAGCAGTACTTC. The chain has TRBV7-9 and TRBJ2-7, with no clear D. Between the trimmed V and J ends, which lost 4 bases and 6 bases, there was a span of 13 bases. The CDR3 is 13 residues long. Germline loops: CDR1 SEHNR, CDR2 FQNEAQ (reference sequence).

V gene TRBV5-6 combines with J gene TRBJ1-1; D is ambiguous. The germline CDR1 and CDR2 sequences are SGHDT and YYEEEE. The length of the CDR3 is 15 residues. Trimming cost V 4 bases and J 0 bases, with 13 bases left between them. This chain's CDR3 is CASSPDYGLNTEAFF. CDR3 bases: TGTGCCAGCAGCCCAGACTATGGTCTGAACACTGAAGCTTTCTTT.

V usage is TRBV23-1 and J usage is TRBJ2-7; D gene uncertain. Being an ORF, TRBV23-1 has a function that is uncertain. V lost 6 bases and J lost 1, with 10 bases in between. The CDR3 is 13 amino acids. The CDR3 bases are TGCGCCAGCAGCAACAGACGGTCCTACGAGCAGTACTTC. It specifies CASSNRRSYEQYF.

CDR3 protein: CASREAAAGSTF. Here the CDR3 DNA reads TGTGCCAGCCGCGAGGCCGCCGCTGGGTCGACCTTC. The V gene is TRBV6-6, the J gene TRBJ1-2, with D unclear. This CDR3 region has 12 residues. Germline V CDR1 and CDR2: MNHNY, SVGAGI (reference sequence). Trimming took off 8 bases at V and 14 bases at J, with 21 bases between the two ends.

J is TRBJ2-7 and V is TRBV5-1; TRBD1 agrees at 9 bases. This CDR3 spans 17 amino acids. The junction had 11 bases not matched to a gene; V was cut back by 3 bases and J by 1 base. The germline gives CDR1 SGHRS, CDR2 YFSETQ. The CDR3 is CASSSELGQGSSYEQYF. CDR3 nucleotides: TGCGCCAGCAGCTCGGAACTAGGACAGGGGAGTTCCTACGAGCAGTACTTC.

The V call is TRBV5-4, the J call TRBJ2-5, with a tentative D call TRBD2 (5 bases). This CDR3 is 15 amino acids long. V was shortened by 0 bases and J by 5 bases, with 14 bases between the two germline ends. Germline values: CDR1 SGHNT, CDR2 YYREEE (reference sequence). The chain's CDR3 is CASSLAAGYGETQYF. DNA for the CDR3: TGTGCCAGCAGCTTGGCCGCGGGTTATGGGGAGACCCAGTACTTC.

The chain has TRBV14 and TRBJ2-2; D call uncertain. V lost 5 bases to trimming and J lost 3 bases, with 16 bases between them. Per germline, CDR1 SGHDN and CDR2 FVKESK. This CDR3 comprises 16 residues. The CDR3 bases are TGTGCCAGCAGCGGACGTGGGGTATGGGACACCGGGGAGCTGTTTTTT. This gives the protein CASSGRGVWDTGELFF.

This clone was counted a few times. This chain connects TRBV27 to TRBJ1-6; perhaps TRBD1 as D (5 bases). The CDR3 totals 15 residues. The germline CDR1 and CDR2 sequences are MNHEY and SMNVEV (reference sequence). The ends were cut back, 4 bases at V and 7 bases at J, with 14 bases in the middle. The CDR3 reads CASSSSGTGNSPLHF. CDR3 in DNA: TGTGCCAGCAGTTCCTCCGGGACCGGCAATTCACCCCTCCACTTT.

V gene TRBV6-5 combines with J gene TRBJ2-1, with 7 bases that match TRBD2. The CDR3 spans 15 residues. Trimming at V came to 6 bases and at J to 0 bases, leaving 5 bases not matched to a gene. Germline lookup yields CDR1 MNHEY and CDR2 SVGAGI. As DNA, the CDR3 is TGTGCCAGCAGCGCGGGACTAAGCTCCTACAATGAGCAGTTCTTC. Translation: CASSAGLSSYNEQFF.

The genes are TRBV2 and TRBJ1-1; no definite D call. The V and J ends lost 7 bases and 1 base respectively, with 16 bases between them. CDR1 and CDR2 from the germline V gene are SNHLY and FYNNEI. This CDR3 comprises 15 residues. The CDR3 DNA is TGTGCCAGCATTAGGTCTAGGGAGGGGAACACTGAAGCTTTCTTT. Translating it yields CASIRSREGNTEAFF.

The chain is built from TRBV14 and TRBJ1-1; D possibly corresponds to TRBD1 (5 bases). The CDR3 is made up of 15 amino acids. V was pared by 4 bases and J by 5 bases, with 17 bases between. Germline CDR1 is SGHDN and CDR2 is FVKESK. The DNA of the CDR3 is TGTGCCAGCAGCCCCCTCGGTGAGGGGATGACTGAAGCTTTCTTT. Translation gives CASSPLGEGMTEAFF.

J is TRBJ1-3 and V is TRBV7-9; no reliable D call. V shed 1 base and J shed 0 bases, with 7 bases lying between them. From germline, CDR1 is SEHNR and CDR2 FQNEAQ (reference sequence). This CDR3 spans 15 amino acids. The CDR3: CASSLERLSGNTIYF. The CDR3 nucleotides are TGTGCCAGCAGCTTAGAACGGCTCTCTGGAAACACCATATATTTT.

This chain uses TRBV25-1 with TRBJ1-1; D not resolved. CDR1 is MGHDK and CDR2 is SYGVNS in the germline V gene. Trimming left V 3 bases short and J 4 bases short, with 9 bases between. This CDR3 comprises 13 residues. The CDR3 nucleotides read TGTGCCAGCAGTGATCGGAGGGTCACTGAAGCTTTCTTT. Encoded protein: CASSDRRVTEAFF.